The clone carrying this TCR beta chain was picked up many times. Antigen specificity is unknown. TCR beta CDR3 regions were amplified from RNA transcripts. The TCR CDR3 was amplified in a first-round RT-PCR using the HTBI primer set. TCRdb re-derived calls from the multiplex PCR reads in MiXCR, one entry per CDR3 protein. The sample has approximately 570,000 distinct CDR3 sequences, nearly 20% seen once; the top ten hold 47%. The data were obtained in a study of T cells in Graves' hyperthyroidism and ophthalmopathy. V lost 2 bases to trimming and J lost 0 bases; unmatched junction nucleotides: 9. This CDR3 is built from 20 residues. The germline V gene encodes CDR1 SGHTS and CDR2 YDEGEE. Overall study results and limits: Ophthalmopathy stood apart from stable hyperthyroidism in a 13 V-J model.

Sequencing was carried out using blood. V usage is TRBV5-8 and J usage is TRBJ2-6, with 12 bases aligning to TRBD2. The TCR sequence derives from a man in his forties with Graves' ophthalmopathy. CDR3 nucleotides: TGTGCCAGCAGCTTCCTCGGACTAGCGGGGAGCGTCTCTGGGGCCAACGTCCTGACTTTC. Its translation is CASSFLGLAGSVSGANVLTF.